This passage covers 26 T cell receptor beta chains from one sample sequenced in a study of T cells after yellow fever vaccination. TCRdb reprocessed the 5' RACE reads with MiXCR, giving one entry per CDR3 protein. This table holds around 260,000 distinct CDR3 sequences, around 5.2% found once. Material: CD4+ T cells sorted from PBMCs, obtained on the day of the yellow fever booster vaccination. The source is a man younger than 35 who received the YFV17D yellow fever vaccine.

The sample holds a few counts of this clonotype. This chain links TRBV10-3 with TRBJ2-7; 7 nucleotides align to TRBD1. The junction had 12 bases not matched to a gene; V was cut back by 6 bases and J by 1 base. CDR1 and CDR2 (germline): ENHRY, SYGVKD. The CDR3 has 16 residues. The CDR3 spells CAISDSTGTVSYEQYF. The CDR3 DNA sequence: TGTGCCATCAGCGATTCCACCGGGACAGTATCCTACGAGCAGTACTTC.

This clonotype was counted between two and nine times. The rearrangement links TRBV6-5 to TRBJ1-5, with TRBD1 identical over 7 bases. V trimming: 9 bases; J trimming: 1 base; junction bases outside the gene matches: 6. Germline V gene sequence: CDR1 MNHEY, CDR2 SVGAGI. The CDR3 loop spans 14 amino acids. Written as DNA, the CDR3 is TGTGCCAGTCGACAGGGTGGGAGCAATCAGCCCCAGCATTTT. Its translation is CASRQGGSNQPQHF.

This clonotype came up many times. The chain has TRBV7-2 and TRBJ1-6; TRBD1 might be the D (6 bases). V was shortened by 1 base and J by 10 bases, with 8 bases between the two germline ends. Germline V gene lookup returns CDR1 SGHTA and CDR2 FQGNSA. The CDR3 spans 13 residues. The CDR3 DNA follows: TGTGCCAGCAGCTTAGTGGGGGCCTCACCCCTCCACTTT. It specifies CASSLVGASPLHF.

This chain uses TRBV20-1 with TRBJ2-5; a possible D gene is TRBD2 (5 bases). This CDR3 comprises 16 residues. Deletions cut 1 base from V and 1 base from J, with 16 bases between. The germline gives CDR1 DFQATT, CDR2 SNEGSKA (reference sequence). The CDR3 region is CSARAASRAVQETQYF. The CDR3 coding sequence is TGCAGTGCTAGAGCCGCATCGAGAGCGGTCCAAGAGACCCAGTACTTC.

V gene TRBV5-6 combines with J gene TRBJ2-7; TRBD1 aligns across 7 bases. The CDR3 has 14 amino acids. Looked up from germline, CDR1 is SGHDT and CDR2 is YYEEEE. With V trimmed by 6 bases and J by 3 bases, 9 bases remained unmatched. DNA for the CDR3: TGTGCCAGCAACAGGGGTTGGCCAGGCTACGAGCAGTACTTC. Translated: CASNRGWPGYEQYF.

This clonotype came up a few times. This rearrangement joins TRBV18 to TRBJ2-1, with no clear D. Germline V gene data show CDR1 as KGHSH and CDR2 as LQKENI. The CDR3 extends over 11 amino acids. V was shortened by 3 bases and J by 9 bases, with 6 bases between the two germline ends. The CDR3 loop reads CASSPIGEQFF. CDR3 coding DNA: TGTGCCAGCTCACCCATCGGTGAGCAGTTCTTC.

This clonotype came up a few times. In nucleotides, the CDR3 is TGCAGTGTTCACCAGCGGGGAGACCAAGAGACCCAGTACTTC. It specifies CSVHQRGDQETQYF. The gene calls are TRBV20-1 and TRBJ2-5, with 7 bases lining up with TRBD2. This CDR3 contains 14 residues. V trimming: 7 bases; J trimming: 0 bases; junction bases outside the gene matches: 8. Germline lookup yields CDR1 DFQATT and CDR2 SNEGSKA (reference sequence).

This clonotype occurred a few times. The chain employs TRBV9 and TRBJ2-2; TRBD1 is a possible D gene (7 bases). Trimming pared 0 bases from V and 4 bases from J, leaving 13 bases between. Germline values: CDR1 SGDLS, CDR2 YYNGEE. The CDR3 totals 16 residues. The CDR3 spells CASSVAGDSGTGELFF. CDR3 sequence (DNA): TGTGCCAGCAGCGTAGCGGGGGACAGCGGCACCGGGGAGCTGTTTTTT.

At least ten counts were recorded for this clonotype. V gene TRBV2 combines with J gene TRBJ1-2; D remains ambiguous. The CDR3 contains 12 residues. V was cut by 8 bases and J by 1 base, with 8 bases left in between. Germline V lookup: CDR1 SNHLY, CDR2 FYNNEI. CDR3 DNA: TGTGCCAGCCGGGGAGATAACTATGGCTACACCTTC. Encoded protein: CASRGDNYGYTF.

This clonotype was observed a handful of times. The J gene is TRBJ1-2, the V gene TRBV5-1; TRBD1 is a possible D gene (6 bases). The CDR3 consists of 16 residues. With 3 bases removed from V and 4 bases from J, the gap between germline ends came to 19 bases. Germline CDR1 is SGHRS and CDR2 is YFSETQ. CDR3 protein: CASSSLRQADSYGYTF. In DNA, the CDR3 is TGCGCCAGCAGCTCTCTGAGACAGGCGGATTCCTATGGCTACACCTTC.

This clonotype has a handful of counts. The chain is built from TRBV28 and TRBJ1-1; no reliable D call. The CDR3 is 12 residues long. The germline CDR1 and CDR2 sequences are MDHEN and SYDVKM. V lost 3 bases, J lost 6 bases, and 8 bases lay in between. CDR3 bases: TGTGCCAGCAGTTTCGGGTTCGCTGAAGCTTTCTTT. Its translation: CASSFGFAEAFF.

This clonotype was observed at least ten times. V and J are TRBV30 and TRBJ2-5; 8 bases match TRBD1. Germline V CDR1 and CDR2: GTSNPN, SVGIG (reference sequence). There are 12 residues in the CDR3. The junction had 3 bases not matched to a gene; V was cut back by 4 bases and J by 5 bases. The CDR3 bases are TGTGCCTGGACAGGGGGCGATGAGACCCAGTACTTC. It translates to CAWTGGDETQYF. Filled out from reference TRBV30 and TRBJ2-5, the complete variable domain reads SQTIHQWPATLVQPVGSPLSLECTVEGTSNPNLYWYRQAAGRGLQLLFYSVGIGQISSEVPQNLSASRPQDRQFILSSKKLLLSDSGFYLCAWTGGDETQYFGPGTRLLVL.

This clonotype was recorded many times. V usage is TRBV20-1 and J usage is TRBJ1-6; tentatively, D is TRBD1 (6 bases). The V gene's germline CDR1 is DFQATT and CDR2 SNEGSKA (reference sequence). The CDR3 contains 13 residues. V was cut by 5 bases and J by 9 bases, with 14 bases left in between. The CDR3, as DNA: TGCAGTGCTCCCACAGGGAATGGTTCACCCCTCCACTTT. Residues: CSAPTGNGSPLHF.

Ten or more counts support this clonotype. The chain links TRBV12-3 or TRBV12-4 to TRBJ2-1, with 9 nucleotides matching TRBD2. There are 14 residues in the CDR3. Trimming at V came to 1 base and at J to 9 bases, leaving 4 bases not matched to a gene. DNA of the CDR3: TGTGCCAGCAGTTTAGGCGGGGGGGCTCTTGAGCAGTTCTTC. Translated, it gives CASSLGGGALEQFF.

The V and J genes are TRBV7-9 and TRBJ2-2; D is possibly TRBD1 (6 bases). The CDR3 loop spans 14 amino acids. CDR1 SEHNR and CDR2 FQNEAQ come from the germline V gene (reference sequence). Trimming pared 8 bases from V and 2 bases from J, leaving 12 bases between. CDR3 in amino acids: CASGAGANTGELFF. The DNA for the CDR3 is TGTGCCAGCGGGGCAGGGGCCAACACCGGGGAGCTGTTTTTT.

This clonotype has a handful of counts. The genes are TRBV12-3 or TRBV12-4 and TRBJ2-1, with a weak D call TRBD2 (5 bases). Trimming removed 5 bases at V and 14 bases at J, with 16 bases between. There are 12 residues in the CDR3. In DNA, the CDR3 is TGTGCCAGCAGTCCTGGCTCCCGGGGTGAGTTCTTC. Protein sequence: CASSPGSRGEFF.

This CDR3 is CASSLTGHITDTQYF. In DNA form, the CDR3 reads TGCGCCAGCAGCCTGACCGGACACATCACAGATACGCAGTATTTT. The rearrangement joins TRBV5-1 to TRBJ2-3, with D tentatively TRBD1 (5 bases). Germline lookup yields CDR1 SGHRS and CDR2 YFSETQ. V lost 4 bases to trimming and J lost 2 bases, with 14 bases between them. The CDR3 sequence is 15 residues long.

This clonotype turned up a few times. The CDR3 is CASSLGGATDEQYF. The CDR3 region has the DNA TGCGCCAGCAGCTTGGGTGGGGCGACAGACGAGCAGTACTTC. The gene calls are TRBV5-1 and TRBJ2-7; D may be TRBD1 (5 bases). Trimming cost V 0 bases and J 5 bases, with 12 bases left between them. CDR3 length equals 14 residues. The germline gives CDR1 SGHRS, CDR2 YFSETQ. Together with reference TRBV5-1 and TRBJ2-7, the CDR3 gives the full variable domain: KAGVTQTPRYLIKTRGQQVTLSCSPISGHRSVSWYQQTPGQGLQFLFEYFSETQRNKGNFPGRFSGRQFSNSRSEMNVSTLELGDSALYLCASSLGGATDEQYFGPGTRLTVT.

This clonotype was counted between two and nine times. The CDR3 loop is CAISDRQETQYF. The CDR3 nucleotides are TGTGCCATCAGTGACAGGCAAGAGACCCAGTACTTC. The chain carries TRBV10-3 and TRBJ2-5; D is unclear. Germline assignment: CDR1 ENHRY and CDR2 SYGVKD. Trimming pared 3 bases from V and 2 bases from J, leaving 4 bases between. The length of the CDR3 is 12 residues.

This clonotype was recorded a few times. The chain is built from TRBV5-1 and TRBJ2-2, with 8 bases fitting TRBD2. The germline gives CDR1 SGHRS, CDR2 YFSETQ. The junction had 4 bases not matched to a gene; V was cut back by 0 bases and J by 3 bases. The CDR3 extends over 16 amino acids. The CDR3 here is CASSLDRGGDTGELFF. CDR3 nucleotide sequence: TGCGCCAGCAGCTTGGATCGGGGGGGCGACACCGGGGAGCTGTTTTTT.

The rearrangement joins TRBV4-1 to TRBJ2-7, with a possible D match to TRBD2 (6 bases). This CDR3 comprises 15 residues. The V and J ends lost 0 bases and 2 bases respectively, with 11 bases between them. The germline V gene has CDR1 MGHRA and CDR2 YSYEKL. CDR3 DNA: TGCGCCAGCAGCCAAGACCTGGGGGGAACCTACGAGCAGTACTTC. It is translated as CASSQDLGGTYEQYF.

This clonotype turned up a few times. This chain connects TRBV4-1 to TRBJ1-4; no clear D. The CDR3 is made up of 16 amino acids. V dropped 0 bases and J dropped 10 bases, with 18 bases sitting between them. Germline-derived CDR1 and CDR2 are MGHRA and YSYEKL. CDR3 bases: TGCGCCAGCAGCCAAGATGAGGCAGGAGTGATGGGAAAACTGTTTTTT. Translating it yields CASSQDEAGVMGKLFF.

Ten or more counts support this clonotype. This rearrangement joins TRBV18 to TRBJ1-3; the D gene is possibly TRBD1 (5 bases). The V gene's germline CDR1 is KGHSH and CDR2 LQKENI. Trimming took off 6 bases at V and 0 bases at J, with 9 bases between the two ends. The CDR3 covers 14 residues. CDR3 coding DNA: TGTGCCAGCTCTGACAGTTTCTCTGGAAACACCATATATTTT. This codes for CASSDSFSGNTIYF.

V is TRBV2 and J is TRBJ2-3; D call uncertain. CDR1 SNHLY and CDR2 FYNNEI come from the germline V gene. This CDR3 region has 12 residues. V was cut by 11 bases and J by 2 bases, with 11 bases left in between. The CDR3 nucleotides read TGTGCCGGTGGCTATTCCACAGATACGCAGTATTTT. Amino acids: CAGGYSTDTQYF.

This clonotype was recorded at least ten times. This chain uses TRBV4-1 with TRBJ2-2, with unresolved D. The CDR3 loop spans 14 amino acids. CDR1 and CDR2 (germline): MGHRA, YSYEKL. V was shortened by 1 base and J by 6 bases, with 9 bases between the two germline ends. CDR3 DNA: TGCGCCAGCAGCCAAGTCATTCTAGCCGGGGAGCTGTTTTTT. Translated, it gives CASSQVILAGELFF.

The J gene is TRBJ1-1, the V gene TRBV24-1; 11 bases are shared with TRBD1. The CDR3 loop spans 16 amino acids. The junction had 7 bases not matched to a gene; V was cut back by 1 base and J by 7 bases. Germline V gives CDR1 KGHDR, CDR2 SFDVKD. The CDR3 DNA is TGTGCCACCAGTGATTTTGGGACAGGGGGAGTTCGTGAAGCTTTCTTT. Translating gives CATSDFGTGGVREAFF.